Shown below are 15 T cell receptor beta chains from a single sample sequenced in a study of cytomegalovirus exposure and HLA in healthy donors. The study ran its PCR with 60 Vbeta and 13 Jbeta primers. Using immunoSEQ multiplex PCR, the repertoire was profiled, and TCRdb retains in-frame clones only, with some absent. The sample yields hundreds of thousands of clones, about 90% seen once. The sequenced material came from PBMCs. The receptors come from a woman aged 18-29 years in good health and CMV-seronegative.

This clone has a single count. V is TRBV2 and J is TRBJ2-1; unclear D gene. This CDR3 region has 11 residues. The V end was cut by 7 bases, the J end by 3 bases, with 4 bases between. CDR1 is SNHLY and CDR2 is FYNNEI in the germline V gene. The CDR3 DNA reads as TGTGCCAGCACCGTCTACAATGAGCAGTTCTTC. Protein sequence: CASTVYNEQFF. Full variable domain (outside the CDR3, taken from reference TRBV2 and TRBJ2-1): EPEVTQTPSHQVTQMGQEVILRCVPISNHLYFYWYRQILGQKVEFLVSFYNNEISEKSEIFDDQFSVERPDGSNFTLKIRSTKLEDSAMYFCASTVYNEQFFGPGTRLTVL.

As to this clone: The junction departs from the called germline gene at one end, perhaps through a read error. The gene calls are TRBV10-1 and TRBJ1-1, with TRBD1 matching 8 bases. The CDR3 is 15 residues long. Germline CDR1 WNHNN, CDR2 SYGVQD (reference sequence). CDR3 bases: TGCGCCAGCAGTGATAGGCTCCAACTCCGGACAGGGAGGATTTTT. It codes for CASSDRLQLRTGRIF.

CDR3 sequence (DNA): TGTGCCAACGAGGGACAGGGAGATAACTATGGCTACACCTTC. This sequence encodes CANEGQGDNYGYTF. The chain links TRBV2 to TRBJ1-2, with 9 bases that match TRBD1. Unmatched junction bases numbered 7, after V lost 10 bases and J lost 1 base. The germline V gene has CDR1 SNHLY and CDR2 FYNNEI. The CDR3 loop spans 14 amino acids.

The chain has TRBV5-5 and TRBJ1-1; D not certain. The CDR3 length is 15 residues. Germline V CDR1 and CDR2: SGHKS, YYEKEE (reference sequence). Trimming left V 1 base short and J 6 bases short, with 16 bases between. The CDR3 DNA reads TGTGCCAGCAGCTTGCTGGAGAGGGCCGGTTCTGAAGCTTTCTTT. Translated: CASSLLERAGSEAFF.

V and J are TRBV30 and TRBJ2-7; 7 nucleotides line up with TRBD1. The CDR3 loop spans 15 amino acids. CDR1 is GTSNPN and CDR2 is SVGIG in the germline V gene (reference sequence). Germline trimming cut 6 bases from V and 2 bases from J; bases unmatched to any gene: 13. CDR3 protein: CACSQQGISAYEQYF. The CDR3 DNA sequence: TGTGCCTGTTCGCAACAGGGGATAAGTGCCTACGAGCAGTACTTC.

To note about this clone: Other DNA variants within this sample encode the same CDR3. The V call is TRBV6-1, the J call TRBJ2-1, with 10 bases lining up with TRBD2. Germline CDR1 is MNHNS and CDR2 is SASEGT. The V segment lost 2 bases and the J segment 9 bases; nucleotides outside the gene matches: 7. The CDR3 totals 15 residues. Here the CDR3 reads CASSETSGGAGEQFF. The CDR3 region has the DNA TGTGCCAGCAGTGAAACCAGCGGGGGGGCCGGTGAGCAGTTCTTC.

This chain joins TRBV10-3 and TRBJ2-1; TRBD2 aligns across 8 bases. The germline V gene has CDR1 ENHRY and CDR2 SYGVKD. The CDR3 is 18 residues long. Trimming at V came to 0 bases and at J to 3 bases, leaving 10 bases not matched to a gene. CDR3 sequence (DNA): TGTGCCATCAGTGAGTCGAATGCAGCGGGGGTGTACTACAATGAGCAGTTCTTC. It codes for CAISESNAAGVYYNEQFF.

This clone was observed a single time. The J gene is TRBJ2-5, the V gene TRBV5-1, with D unclear. The CDR3 extends over 13 amino acids. The V gene lost 4 bases and the J gene lost 1 base, with 8 bases spanning the gap. Germline CDR1 and CDR2: SGHRS and YFSETQ. The CDR3 sequence is CASSRTGQETQYF. The CDR3 DNA reads as TGCGCCAGCAGCCGTACGGGCCAAGAGACCCAGTACTTC.

The rearrangement joins TRBV19 to TRBJ2-3; TRBD2 is a possible D gene (6 bases). Trimming cost V 1 base and J 6 bases, with 17 bases left between them. This CDR3 has 16 amino acids. In germline, CDR1 is LNHDA, CDR2 SQIVND (reference sequence). The CDR3: CASSIGGLAAGDTQYF. In DNA form, the CDR3 reads TGTGCCAGTAGTATAGGGGGACTGGCGGCCGGGGATACGCAGTATTTT. The variable domain in full, with the rest retrieved from reference TRBV19 and TRBJ2-3, is DGGITQSPKYLFRKEGQNVTLSCEQNLNHDAMYWYRQDPGQGLRLIYYSQIVNDFQKGDIAEGYSVSREKKESFPLTVTSAQKNPTAFYLCASSIGGLAAGDTQYFGPGTRLTVL.

This clone came up once. The chain is built from TRBV2 and TRBJ2-3; 7 nucleotides line up with TRBD1. V shed 4 bases, J shed 3 bases, and the junction held 4 bases outside the gene matches. CDR3 size: 14 residues. Per the germline V gene, CDR1 is SNHLY and CDR2 is FYNNEI. CDR3 sequence: CASSVYRGTDTQYF. CDR3 DNA: TGTGCCAGCAGTGTATACAGGGGTACAGATACGCAGTATTTT.

J is TRBJ1-3 and V is TRBV9; unclear D gene. The germline V gene encodes CDR1 SGDLS and CDR2 YYNGEE. V lost 2 bases and J 4 bases, leaving 13 bases between the germline ends. CDR3 length: 15 amino acids. The CDR3 protein is CASSVGREGGNTIYF. CDR3 coding DNA: TGTGCCAGCAGCGTCGGACGGGAAGGAGGAAACACCATATATTTT.

J is TRBJ2-7 and V is TRBV7-9, with 8 bases identical to TRBD2. CDR3 length: 16 residues. Looked up from germline, CDR1 is SEHNR and CDR2 is FQNEAQ (reference sequence). J was trimmed by 3 bases and V by 2 bases; bases with no gene match: 9. CDR3 loop: CASSLPGVAGFYEQYF. CDR3 sequence (DNA): TGTGCCAGCAGCTTACCCGGGGTAGCGGGGTTCTACGAGCAGTACTTC.

This clone was picked up one time. The chain uses TRBV28 and TRBJ1-4; 8 bases agree with TRBD1. Germline V gives CDR1 MDHEN, CDR2 SYDVKM. CDR3 length: 15 residues. The ends lost 5 bases at V and 4 bases at J; junction bases unmatched: 6. CDR3 region: CASSPGQAINEKLFF. The DNA for the CDR3 is TGTGCCAGCAGTCCGGGACAGGCTATTAATGAAAAACTGTTTTTT.

CDR3 coding DNA: TGTGCCAGTACTATGGGGACAGGGACTGGGGCCAACGTCCTGACTTTC. Translating gives CASTMGTGTGANVLTF. The J gene is TRBJ2-6, the V gene TRBV19, with TRBD1 matching over 9 bases. Germline loops: CDR1 LNHDA, CDR2 SQIVND (reference sequence). CDR3 length: 16 residues. The ends lost 7 bases at V and 2 bases at J; junction bases unmatched: 6.

In nucleotides, the CDR3 is TGTGCCAGCAGCGAAGGGTCGGACAGGGGGTCCTACGAGCAGTACTTC. Protein: CASSEGSDRGSYEQYF. The rearrangement joins TRBV21-1 to TRBJ2-7; the table's D call, TRBD1, has no DNA check behind it. TRBV21-1 represents a pseudogene. This CDR3 region has 16 residues.